Listed below are T cell receptor beta chains from one sample, sequenced in a study of Ad26.COV2.S vaccination and SARS-CoV-2 variants. Using immunoSEQ multiplex PCR, the repertoire was profiled, and TCRdb retains in-frame clones only, with some absent. The sample holds over 250,000 clones, approximately 87% seen once. Specimen: peripheral blood, collected in a trial of Ad26.COV2.S vaccine versus placebo. These receptors came from a person aged 18-60 years who received the Ad26.COV2.S COVID-19 vaccine or a placebo. CDR3s include the opening cysteine and the closing phenylalanine or tryptophan. D genes are given only for firm matches. Rows may omit the clone size; those that give it use once, few, many or a size class.

v_call	clone_size	d_call	j_call	cdr3_aa	cdr3_nt
TRBV18	.	.	TRBJ1-4	CASSPYREGEKLFF	TGTGCCAGCTCACCTTACAGGGAGGGGGAAAAACTGTTTTTT
TRBV18	.	.	TRBJ2-1	CASSPGGTYNEQFF	TGTGCCAGCTCCCCAGGGGGGACCTACAATGAGCAGTTCTTC
TRBV2	.	TRBD1	TRBJ1-3	CASSEAGGFSGNTIYF	TGTGCCAGCAGTGAGGCAGGGGGCTTCTCTGGAAACACCATATATTTT
TRBV19	.	.	TRBJ1-2	CASSILGVVYGYTF	TGTGCCAGTAGTATTCTAGGGGTAGTATATGGCTACACCTTC
TRBV5-1	.	TRBD2	TRBJ2-2	CASSPREGSTGELFF	TGCGCCAGCAGCCCCCGGGAGGGTAGCACCGGGGAGCTGTTTTTT
TRBV2	few	.	TRBJ1-3	CASMGDASGNTIYF	TGTGCCAGCATGGGAGACGCATCTGGAAACACCATATATTTT
TRBV6-2/TRBV6-3	few	TRBD1	TRBJ2-7	CASSWDRANEQYF	TGTGCCAGCAGTTGGGACAGGGCCAACGAGCAGTACTTC
TRBV18	few	.	TRBJ1-2	CASSPPIQGQNYGYTF	TGTGCCAGCTCACCACCTATACAGGGACAAAACTATGGCTACACCTTC
TRBV29-1	once	.	TRBJ1-2	CSVDRSGGYGYTF	TGCAGCGTTGATAGGTCGGGGGGCTATGGCTACACCTTC
TRBV27	.	.	TRBJ1-6	CASSLGFDYNSPLHF	TGTGCCAGCAGTTTAGGGTTTGACTATAATTCACCCCTCCACTTT
TRBV7-9	.	TRBD1	TRBJ1-4	CASSLIQGDNEKLFF	TGTGCCAGCAGCCTCATCCAGGGGGATAATGAAAAACTGTTTTTT
TRBV5-1	few	TRBD1	TRBJ1-5	CASSLGQGGSSNQPQHF	TGCGCCAGCAGCTTGGGACAGGGAGGCTCGAGCAATCAGCCCCAGCATTTT
TRBV4-1	.	.	TRBJ1-3	CASSQGGAYSGNTIYF	TGCGCCAGCAGCCAAGGGGGCGCCTACTCTGGAAACACCATATATTTT
TRBV7-9	.	TRBD2	TRBJ2-2	CASSLYPSGLAGRTGELFF	TGTGCCAGCAGCTTATACCCATCCGGACTAGCGGGTCGCACCGGGGAGCTGTTTTTT
TRBV2	.	.	TRBJ1-5	CASSESVENQPQHF	TGTGCCAGCAGTGAATCCGTTGAAAATCAGCCCCAGCATTTT
TRBV5-1	.	TRBD1	TRBJ1-2	CASSTLPGTGGKGYTF	TGCGCCAGCAGCACCCTTCCGGGGACAGGGGGGAAAGGCTACACCTTC
TRBV5-5	.	.	TRBJ1-4	CASSFLGETNEKLFF	TGTGCCAGCAGCTTCCTGGGAGAAACTAATGAAAAACTGTTTTTT
TRBV5-1	.	TRBD1	TRBJ2-1	CASSDGDSLAYNEQFF	TGCGCCAGCAGCGATGGGGACAGTCTGGCCTACAATGAGCAGTTCTTC
TRBV4-3	.	.	TRBJ1-1	CASSQYPGKNTEAFF	TGCGCCAGCAGCCAGTATCCGGGAAAGAACACTGAAGCTTTCTTT
TRBV29-1	.	TRBD1	TRBJ2-5	CSVEAGQGGETQYF	TGCAGCGTTGAAGCCGGACAGGGCGGGGAGACCCAGTACTTC
TRBV5-1	few	TRBD1	TRBJ1-5	CASSRNRGGQPQHF	TGCGCCAGCAGCCGCAACAGGGGCGGACAGCCCCAGCATTTT
TRBV27	.	.	TRBJ2-2	CASSLSGRANTGELFF	TGTGCCAGCAGTTTATCAGGCAGAGCGAACACCGGGGAGCTGTTTTTT
TRBV19	.	TRBD1	TRBJ1-6	CASSTRDSPLSSYNSPLHF	TGTGCCAGTAGTACCCGGGACAGCCCCCTGAGCTCCTATAATTCACCCCTCCACTTT